The entry that follows covers one T cell receptor (beta chain) sequence. Its binding antigen is unknown. Base qualities are not provided; no much larger clone lies one nucleotide away. The time point label here, explained by the study, means: cells obtained before transplantation from donor or recipient. CD3+CD4+ and CD3+CD8+ populations were FACS-sorted from unstimulated pre-transplant donor and recipient cells taken from spleen or lymph nodes. Libraries were built with the immunoSEQ multiplex PCR assay. For most patients, genomic DNA was isolated with the Qiagen DNeasy Blood and Tissue Kit and shipped frozen to Adaptive Biotechnologies for TCR sequencing. For most patients, high-throughput TCR-beta CDR3 sequencing of genomic DNA was performed by Adaptive Biotechnologies. In the paper's pipeline: Adaptive's ImmunoSEQ software supplied the TCR sequencing data for around 19 patients, while MiXCR and VDJtools were used to process a few other patients. To correct CD4 versus CD8 sorting errors, sequences present in both subsets at a frequency ratio below 5:1 were removed. Because the origin of CDR3 nucleotide sequences shared between donor and recipient could not be assigned, those sequences were removed. To count as alloreactive, a clone needed at least 2-fold expansion over unstimulated cells and a minimum CFSE-low frequency of 0.002% (template counts) or 0.001% (read counts). A clone was considered mappable if detected in the sequenced pre-transplant spleen, lymph node, or MLR CFSE-low populations of the donor or recipient. The cumulative frequency of alloreactive clones was calculated as a percentage of all sequences, weighted by copy number. In TCRdb, the immuneACCESS table is reduced to in-frame sequences with V and J assigned. These tables do not hold every clone; where another copy was compared, an unresolved V gene accounts for under half, and the others remain unexplained. The D gene and trimming were derived from the DNA, and the V and J assignments and clone size from that table. The sample table lists around 90,000 clones, approximately 92% of them with a count of one. The ten largest make up approximately 1.1% of the sample.

The data belong to a study of graft-versus-host responses after intestinal transplantation (dated by TCRdb to about 2021). Notes on the research overall: Multivisceral, liver-intestinal, or isolated intestinal transplants were received by the recipients. Every recipient was given anti-thymocyte globulin induction, followed by 3 to 4 years of maintenance tacrolimus and steroids. Graft-versus-host and host-versus-graft alloreactive T cell clones were tracked in the graft, circulation and bone marrow after intestinal transplantation using bulk TCR-beta CDR3 sequencing. To identify alloreactive clones, pre-transplant mixed lymphocyte reaction products were sequenced and compared with unstimulated pre-transplant donor and recipient T cells. The cohort enrolled 20 to 30 intestinal transplant recipients, one of whom was a retransplant, and 3 patients without pretransplant specimens were excluded. Donor T cell macrochimerism was defined as a peak of at least 4% donor T cells among recipient peripheral blood mononuclear cells. Instead of going to the commercial service, samples from a few later patients were sequenced in-house on an Illumina MiSeq and processed with MiXCR.

From its cysteine to its phenylalanine, the CDR3 spans 17 amino acids. Only CDR3 DNA is held: 51 bases, read in frame from base 1. For this chain, trimming is 2 bases at the V end and 4 bases at the J end, and the number of junction bases without a gene match is 13. Reading the germline V gene gives CDR1 SGDLS and CDR2 YYNGEE. Findings and caveats that apply to the study as a whole: The conclusions were limited by the relatively low number and heterogeneity of the intestinal transplant patients. In patients with donor T cell macrochimerism, the allografts had high GvH to HvG T cell clonal ratios. Early after transplant, declines in HvG clones were associated with peak levels of circulating GvH clones. GvH clones were found in recipient bone marrow, and some of the GvH clones appeared earlier in ileal mucosa or blood, which is consistent with an intestinal mucosal origin.

The sequence joins TRBV9 to TRBJ2-3; 7 central bases correspond to TRBD2. This TCR came from a human donor who was the organ donor for an intestinal transplant. The specimen was unstimulated CD8+ T cells sorted from spleen or lymph node cells, collected before transplant. Here is the DNA: TGTGCCAGCAGCGTCCCGCGGGAGCCAACGGGGGCAGATACGCAGTATTTT. Its product reads: CASSVPREPTGADTQYF. Where the CDR3 stops, the reference TRBV9 and TRBJ2-3 genes take over; the full variable domain is DSGVTQTPKHLITATGQRVTLRCSPRSGDLSVYWYQQSLDQGLQFLIQYYNGEERAKGNILERFSAQQFPDLHSELNLSSLELGDSALYFCASSVPREPTGADTQYFGPGTRLTVL.